Each of the 13 T cell receptor beta chains below was sequenced from the same sample in a study of cytomegalovirus exposure and HLA in healthy donors. Researchers ran the PCR with 60 Vbeta and 13 Jbeta primers. Clones were read by immunoSEQ multiplex PCR, and TCRdb kept only the in-frame ones, dropping some. The sample includes around 150,000 clones, about 85% of them seen just once. Sequencing used PBMCs. Source of these receptors: a man aged 18 to 30 in good health and CMV-seronegative.

The rearrangement links TRBV14 to TRBJ2-1, with TRBD1 identical over 7 bases. Germline V gene lookup returns CDR1 SGHDN and CDR2 FVKESK. This CDR3 is built from 18 residues. The V and J ends lost 1 base and 3 bases, in that order; junction bases with no gene match: 12. The CDR3 DNA sequence: TGTGCCAGCAGCCAAGCCAGGGGCCGGACAGGTAACTACAATGAGCAGTTCTTC. Protein: CASSQARGRTGNYNEQFF.

This sequence joins TRBV5-1 and TRBJ2-5; the D gene is possibly TRBD2 (6 bases). Germline CDR1 reads SGHRS; CDR2 reads YFSETQ. With 6 bases removed from V and 4 bases from J, the gap between germline ends came to 16 bases. There are 14 residues in the CDR3. This chain's CDR3 is CASTPGGVGETQYF. In DNA form, the CDR3 reads TGCGCCAGCACCCCGGGCGGGGTAGGAGAGACCCAGTACTTC.

The CDR3 spells CASSFTYSSSTDTQYF. CDR3 sequence (DNA): TGCGCCAGCAGCTTTACTTACAGTTCTAGCACAGATACGCAGTATTTT. The J gene is TRBJ2-3, the V gene TRBV5-1, with D uncertain. Trimming removed 2 bases from V and 0 bases from J, with 13 bases in between. Germline CDR1 is SGHRS and CDR2 is YFSETQ. This CDR3 is built from 16 residues. Full variable domain (missing parts from reference TRBV5-1 and TRBJ2-3): KAGVTQTPRYLIKTRGQQVTLSCSPISGHRSVSWYQQTPGQGLQFLFEYFSETQRNKGNFPGRFSGRQFSNSRSEMNVSTLELGDSALYLCASSFTYSSSTDTQYFGPGTRLTVL.

CDR3: CASSPFPGPNQPQHF. For the CDR3, the DNA is TGTGCCAGCAGCCCGTTCCCTGGCCCCAATCAGCCCCAGCATTTT. This chain links TRBV7-9 with TRBJ1-5; D uncertain. V shed 5 bases and J shed 3 bases, with 14 bases lying between them. CDR1 and CDR2 from the germline V gene are SEHNR and FQNEAQ (reference sequence). CDR3 length equals 15 residues.

The chain employs TRBV7-2 and TRBJ2-7; TRBD2 is a possible D gene (5 bases). V lost 1 base and J 6 bases, leaving 13 bases between the germline ends. The CDR3 extends over 14 amino acids. Germline loops: CDR1 SGHTA, CDR2 FQGNSA. CDR3 DNA: TGTGCCAGCAGCTTAGTTTCGGGGTCTGGCGAGCAGTACTTC. This sequence encodes CASSLVSGSGEQYF. The full variable domain, its missing parts supplied by reference TRBV7-2 and TRBJ2-7, is GAGVSQSPSNKVTEKGKDVELRCDPISGHTALYWYRQSLGQGLEFLIYFQGNSAPDKSGLPSDRFSAERTGGSVSTLTIQRTQQEDSAVYLCASSLVSGSGEQYFGPGTRLTVT.

The rearrangement links TRBV5-1 to TRBJ2-1; D is possibly TRBD2 (6 bases). Trimming pared 0 bases from V and 6 bases from J, leaving 22 bases between. CDR1 SGHRS and CDR2 YFSETQ come from the germline V gene. The CDR3 consists of 18 residues. Here the CDR3 DNA reads TGCGCCAGCAGCTTGGGACCCACTCCGGGAGTATCGATCAATGAGCAGTTCTTC. Its protein product is CASSLGPTPGVSINEQFF.

The CDR3 sequence: CASSVDGDTQYF. In nucleotides, the CDR3 is TGTGCCAGCAGCGTAGACGGAGATACGCAGTATTTT. The rearrangement joins TRBV9 to TRBJ2-3; D not resolved. V was clipped by 0 bases and J by 5 bases, with 4 bases between them. The CDR3 loop spans 12 amino acids. Germline CDR1 reads SGDLS; CDR2 reads YYNGEE.

The chain carries TRBV9 and TRBJ1-2; 8 bases fit TRBD1. From germline, CDR1 is SGDLS and CDR2 YYNGEE. The CDR3 sequence is 15 residues long. The J segment lost 4 bases and the V segment lost 7 bases, leaving 12 bases of the junction unmatched. CDR3 amino acids: CASGARTGWSYGYTF. The CDR3, as DNA: TGTGCCAGCGGCGCCCGGACAGGGTGGAGCTATGGCTACACCTTC.

This chain connects TRBV5-4 to TRBJ2-5; 13 positions agree with TRBD2. The J call may be in error: the DNA end matches TRBJ2-7 better. The germline CDR1 and CDR2 sequences are SGHNT and YYREEE (reference sequence). This CDR3 is 16 amino acids long. The CDR3 is CASSLGGLAGSYEQYF. CDR3 sequence (DNA): TGTGCCAGCAGCTTGGGGGGACTAGCGGGAAGTTACGAGCAGTACTTC.

The chain carries TRBV5-5 and TRBJ2-7; 10 nucleotides agree with TRBD1. Germline loops: CDR1 SGHKS, CDR2 YYEKEE (reference sequence). The CDR3 runs 16 residues. J gave up 4 bases and V 0 bases, and 7 bases lay outside the gene matches. CDR3 bases: TGTGCCAGCAGCTTGGGGACAGGGGGTAACGGATACGAGCAGTACTTC. It translates to CASSLGTGGNGYEQYF.

The genes are TRBV6-5 and TRBJ2-7, with 15 bases lining up with TRBD2. There are 15 residues in the CDR3. Unmatched junction bases numbered 4, after V lost 4 bases and J lost 6 bases. Germline V gene lookup returns CDR1 MNHEY and CDR2 SVGAGI. CDR3: CASSSRTSGRGEQYF. The CDR3 nucleotides are TGTGCCAGCAGTTCCAGGACTAGCGGGAGGGGCGAGCAGTACTTC.

As concerns this clone: Its ends do not fully match the called genes, so a read error is possible. The chain links TRBV7-9 to TRBJ2-7; D may be TRBD1 (6 bases). The CDR3 consists of 12 residues. The V gene's germline CDR1 is SEHNR and CDR2 FQNEAQ (reference sequence). The CDR3 region has the DNA TGTTCCAGCAGCCAAGTCAGGGGCGAGCAGTACTTC. This translates into CSSSQVRGEQYF.

V gene TRBV6-6 combines with J gene TRBJ1-5; D gene uncertain. This CDR3 contains 14 residues. Trimming cost V 5 bases and J 0 bases, with 8 bases left between them. Per germline, CDR1 MNHNY and CDR2 SVGAGI (reference sequence). The CDR3 loop reads CASSRRGSNQPQHF. Here the CDR3 DNA reads TGTGCCAGCAGTCGGCGGGGTAGCAATCAGCCCCAGCATTTT.